The clone carrying this T cell receptor beta chain appeared a few times. Its antigen is still unknown. This CDR3 spans 14 amino acids. V shed 3 bases and J shed 2 bases, with 10 bases lying between them. Germline loops: CDR1 WSHSY, CDR2 SAAADI. This sample is drawn from a study of cytomegalovirus exposure and HLA in healthy donors. 13 Jbeta primers and 60 Vbeta primers were used for the PCR. The repertoire was sequenced with immunoSEQ multiplex PCR; TCRdb's copy has only in-frame clones and lacks some. The repertoire holds roughly 150,000 clones, with 65% to 85% as singletons. Regarding the study as a whole: Highly shared variants forming one cluster were likely a sequencing artifact. A reported reduction in N-insertions relative to the roughly 700-donor mean was seen in an Asian-associated ancestry cluster in a later analysis. TCR beta chains numbering more than 150 were designated cytomegalovirus-associated.

The sequenced sample was PBMCs. This TCR was sampled from a man between 45 and 60 years old in good health and CMV-seropositive. The chain links TRBV10-2 to TRBJ1-2, with unresolved D. CDR3 coding DNA: TGCGCCAGCAGTGAACGGGAACTAAACTATGGCTACACCTTC. Its translation: CASSERELNYGYTF.